One TCR beta chain is described in this entry. Germline V gene sequence: CDR1 LNHNV, CDR2 YYDKDF (reference sequence). The CDR3 consists of 15 residues. Germline trimming cut 3 bases from V and 6 bases from J; bases unmatched to any gene: 2. The data originate from a study of T cell repertoires in ileal Crohn's disease. Per sample, about 500 nanograms of biopsy DNA were TCRB immunosequenced. Data came from immunoSEQ multiplex PCR; TCRdb stores just in-frame clones and leaves some out. The sample consists of about 1,400 clones, around 83% of them appearing once. The specimen sequenced was ileal tissue. The V gene is TRBV15, the J gene TRBJ2-1, with 13 bases fitting TRBD2. The source is an adult with Crohn's disease. CDR3 residues: CATSSGTSGINEQFF. In DNA, the CDR3 is TGTGCCACCAGCAGCGGGACTAGCGGGATCAATGAGCAGTTCTTC.